This T cell receptor (beta chain) is drawn from a study of shared clonotypes between healthy human individuals. The CDR3 is made up of 15 amino acids. The V gene's germline CDR1 is MDHEN and CDR2 SYDVKM. J lost 8 bases, V lost 5 bases, and 5 bases had no gene match. TCRdb's copy holds only in-frame clones and misses some; the assay was immunoSEQ multiplex PCR. The sample comprises about a million clones, roughly 80% of which are singletons, and about 0.89% rests with the top ten. In regard to this clone: Its target is not known.

Study-level results: The genetic and exposure-history diversity represented was limited by few donors.

Within Nashville, Tennessee resided all donors, each a Caucasian adult. The chain employs TRBV28 and TRBJ2-1; TRBD2 agrees at 14 bases. The source is a man in his late teens or twenties in good health. Some clones in this sample may be carry-over from other donors' samples. The specimen sequenced was memory CD4+ T cells from PBMCs. This sample's subset: CD45RA-negative fraction. The CDR3: CASSTPGLAGDEQFF. CDR3 DNA: TGTGCCAGCAGTACTCCGGGACTAGCGGGGGATGAGCAGTTCTTC.